A selection of T cell receptor beta chains follows, all from one sample in a study of T-cell reconstitution after alpha-beta-depleted transplantation in children. In TCRdb, the PCR reads were re-called with MiXCR into one record per CDR3 protein. Of about 500,000 distinct CDR3 sequences in the sample, around a third were seen once. Sequenced material: PBMCs from the stem cell graft donor, taken from the stem cell graft. These TCRs come from a human donor who donated a stem cell graft to a child with aplastic anemia. The CDR3 runs from the conserved cysteine through the conserved F or W. The D gene is left open where the match is weak. For some rows the clone size is stated as once, few or many, or as a class when expanded; others skip it.

j_call clone_size v_call d_call cdr3_aa cdr3_nt
TRBJ1-1 few TRBV7-9 - CASSRGVTEAFF TGTGCCAGCAGCCGGGGAGTCACTGAAGCTTTCTTT
TRBJ1-4 - TRBV2 - CASSAMRASDEKLFF TGTGCCAGCAGTGCAATGAGAGCTTCGGATGAAAAACTGTTTTTT
TRBJ2-3 few TRBV20-1 TRBD2 CSARVWRESTDTQYF TGCAGTGCTAGAGTATGGCGGGAGTCCACAGATACGCAGTATTTT
TRBJ1-2 - TRBV7-8 - CASSLTLRWSGKRYTF TGTGCCAGCAGCTTAACGCTGAGGTGGTCAGGGAAGCGCTACACCTTC
TRBJ1-5 few TRBV20-1 - CSASSNRAASNQPQHF TGCAGTGCTAGCTCGAATAGGGCAGCGAGCAATCAGCCCCAGCATTTT
TRBJ2-3 few TRBV6-2/TRBV6-3 - CASSLLPGARTDTQYF TGTGCCAGCAGTCTACTCCCGGGGGCCCGCACAGATACGCAGTATTTT
TRBJ1-3 - TRBV18 - CASSPLEGARNTIYF TGTGCCAGCTCACCACTAGAAGGGGCCCGCAACACCATATATTTT
TRBJ2-5 few TRBV27 TRBD2 CASSLSSGRVETQYF TGTGCCAGCAGTTTGTCTAGCGGGAGGGTAGAGACCCAGTACTTC
TRBJ2-2 many TRBV29-1 - CSVDRGRTGELFF TGCAGCGTCGACCGAGGACGCACCGGGGAGCTGTTTTTT
TRBJ2-5 many TRBV27 TRBD2 CASSRGLAGGQETQYF TGTGCCAGCAGTAGGGGACTAGCGGGAGGCCAAGAGACCCAGTACTTC
TRBJ2-1 once TRBV5-1 TRBD2 CASRDSGSFYEQFF TGCGCCAGCAGGGATAGCGGGAGTTTCTATGAGCAGTTCTTC
TRBJ2-1 few TRBV5-1 - CASSSSHSQNEQFF TGCGCCAGCAGCTCCTCGCACAGCCAAAATGAGCAGTTCTTC
TRBJ2-6 - TRBV7-7 TRBD1 CASTSGTGYSGANVLTF TGTGCCAGCACCTCCGGGACAGGGTACTCTGGGGCCAACGTCCTGACTTTC
TRBJ2-3 - TRBV9 - CASSVGLGEYTDTQYF TGTGCCAGCAGCGTAGGACTTGGAGAATACACAGATACGCAGTATTTT
TRBJ2-7 few TRBV10-3 - CAISESTLYEQYF TGTGCCATCAGTGAGTCGACTCTCTACGAGCAGTACTTC
TRBJ1-3 many TRBV7-2 - CASSLGLPGQISGNTIYF TGTGCCAGCAGCTTAGGCTTACCGGGACAAATCTCTGGAAACACCATATATTTT
TRBJ2-5 many TRBV20-1 - CSAPRGRETQYF TGCAGTGCTCCCCGAGGGCGGGAGACCCAGTACTTC
TRBJ2-1 many TRBV6-5 TRBD2 CASSRTSGYNEQFF TGTGCCAGCAGCCGGACTAGCGGATACAATGAGCAGTTCTTC
TRBJ2-3 few TRBV29-1 TRBD2 CSVDGLAGRTDTQYF TGCAGCGTTGACGGACTAGCGGGACGCACAGATACGCAGTATTTT
TRBJ2-7 once TRBV5-6 TRBD2 CASSLGGVFGEQYF TGTGCCAGCAGCCTGGGGGGGGTGTTTGGCGAGCAGTACTTC
TRBJ2-1 few TRBV5-6 TRBD2 CASSKRTSGGNEQFF TGTGCCAGCAGCAAACGGACTAGCGGGGGCAATGAGCAGTTCTTC
TRBJ1-1 - TRBV19 - CASSTSGHPNTEAFF TGTGCCAGTAGTACATCGGGACACCCGAACACTGAAGCTTTCTTT
TRBJ2-5 few TRBV20-1 - CSAPSSSKDETQYF TGCAGTGCACCGAGCAGTTCTAAGGACGAGACCCAGTACTTC
TRBJ1-1 - TRBV6-1 - CASSPPAGSDTEAFF TGTGCCAGCAGTCCCCCGGCAGGGTCGGACACTGAAGCTTTCTTT
TRBJ1-3 few TRBV2 - CASSEPGAGNTIYF TGTGCCAGCAGTGAACCTGGGGCCGGAAACACCATATATTTT
TRBJ2-3 - TRBV6-1 TRBD2 CASTPLSGKGTDTQYF TGTGCCAGCACGCCCCTTAGCGGGAAGGGCACAGATACGCAGTATTTT
TRBJ2-2 - TRBV12-3/TRBV12-4 - CASSSLGSPGELFF TGTGCCAGCAGTTCGCTAGGCAGTCCCGGGGAGCTGTTTTTT
TRBJ2-7 - TRBV12-5 TRBD2 CASGLGDRGDHEQYF TGTGCTAGTGGTTTGGGGGACCGGGGGGATCACGAGCAGTACTTC